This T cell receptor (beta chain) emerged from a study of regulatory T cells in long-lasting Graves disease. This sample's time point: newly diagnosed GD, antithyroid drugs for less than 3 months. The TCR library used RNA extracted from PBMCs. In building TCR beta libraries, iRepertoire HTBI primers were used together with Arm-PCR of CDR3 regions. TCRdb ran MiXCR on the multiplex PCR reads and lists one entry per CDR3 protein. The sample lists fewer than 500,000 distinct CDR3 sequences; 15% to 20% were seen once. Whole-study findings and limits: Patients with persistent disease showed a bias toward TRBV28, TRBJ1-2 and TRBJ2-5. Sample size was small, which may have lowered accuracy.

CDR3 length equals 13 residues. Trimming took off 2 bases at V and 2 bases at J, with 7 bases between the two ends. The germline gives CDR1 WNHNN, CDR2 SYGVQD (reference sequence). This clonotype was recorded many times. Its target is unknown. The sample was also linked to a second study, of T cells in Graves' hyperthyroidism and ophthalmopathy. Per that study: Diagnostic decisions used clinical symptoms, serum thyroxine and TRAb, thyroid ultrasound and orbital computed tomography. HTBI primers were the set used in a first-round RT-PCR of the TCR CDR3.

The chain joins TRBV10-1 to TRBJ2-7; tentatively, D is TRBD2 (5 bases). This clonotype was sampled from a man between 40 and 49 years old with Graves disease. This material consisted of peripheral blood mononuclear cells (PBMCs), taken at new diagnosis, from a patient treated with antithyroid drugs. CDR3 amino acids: CASSERGAYEQYF. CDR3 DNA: TGCGCCAGCAGTGAGCGGGGAGCCTACGAGCAGTACTTC.